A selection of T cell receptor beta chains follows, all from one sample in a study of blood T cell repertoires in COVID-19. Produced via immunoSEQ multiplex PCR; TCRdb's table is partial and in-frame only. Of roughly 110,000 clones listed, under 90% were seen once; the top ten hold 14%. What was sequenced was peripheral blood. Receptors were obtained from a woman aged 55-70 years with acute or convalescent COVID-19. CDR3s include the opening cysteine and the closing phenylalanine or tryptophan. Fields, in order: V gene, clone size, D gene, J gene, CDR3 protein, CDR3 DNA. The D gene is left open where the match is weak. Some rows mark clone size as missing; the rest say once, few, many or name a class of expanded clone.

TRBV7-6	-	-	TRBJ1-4	CASSLLHTDTNEKLFF	TGTGCCAGCAGCTTGCTACACACTGACACAAATGAAAAACTGTTTTTT
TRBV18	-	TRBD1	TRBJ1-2	CASHKTGANYGYTF	TGTGCCAGCCACAAGACAGGGGCTAACTATGGCTACACCTTC
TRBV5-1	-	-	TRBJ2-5	CASSLGGAALQETQYF	TGCGCCAGCAGCTTGGGGGGAGCGGCCCTCCAAGAGACCCAGTACTTC
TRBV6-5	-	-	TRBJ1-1	CASSYSRQGALEAFF	TGTGCCAGCAGTTACTCTCGTCAGGGCGCCTTGGAAGCTTTCTTT
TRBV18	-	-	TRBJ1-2	CASSPAQDSAASNYGYTF	TGTGCCAGCTCACCAGCCCAGGACAGCGCCGCTTCTAACTATGGCTACACCTTC
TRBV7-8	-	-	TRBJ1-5	CASSLRGTNQPQHF	TGTGCCAGCAGCTTAAGGGGTACCAATCAGCCCCAGCATTTT
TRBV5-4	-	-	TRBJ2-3	CASSSRSGVKGDTQYF	TGTGCCAGCAGCTCCCGGTCGGGGGTAAAAGGGGATACGCAGTATTTT
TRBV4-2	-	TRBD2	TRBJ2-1	CASSQDLGTSNEQFF	TGTGCCAGCAGCCAAGATTTGGGGACTAGCAATGAGCAGTTCTTC
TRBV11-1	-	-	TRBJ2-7	CASSLVIYEQYF	TGTGCCAGCAGCTTAGTTATCTACGAGCAGTACTTC
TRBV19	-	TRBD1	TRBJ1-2	CASTGQGGDYGYTF	TGTGCCAGTACCGGACAGGGGGGGGACTATGGCTACACCTTC
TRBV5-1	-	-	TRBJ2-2	CASSLASTGELFF	TGCGCCAGCAGCTTGGCCAGCACCGGGGAGCTGTTTTTT
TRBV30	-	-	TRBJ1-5	CASGGSNQPQHF	TGTGCCTCCGGGGGGAGCAATCAGCCCCAGCATTTT
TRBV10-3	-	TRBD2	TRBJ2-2	CAISEGLAGANTGELFF	TGTGCCATCAGTGAGGGACTAGCGGGCGCGAACACCGGGGAGCTGTTTTTT
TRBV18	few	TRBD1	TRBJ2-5	CASSPGQTETQYF	TGTGCCAGCTCACCGGGACAGACCGAGACCCAGTACTTC
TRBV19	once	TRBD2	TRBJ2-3	CASSEMIAGGLDTQYF	TGTGCCAGTAGTGAAATGATAGCGGGCGGCCTGGATACGCAGTATTTT
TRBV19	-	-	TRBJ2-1	CASSTPGESRNEQFF	TGTGCCAGTAGTACGCCGGGGGAGTCTCGGAATGAGCAGTTCTTC
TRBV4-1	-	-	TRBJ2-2	CASSQDRVPGELFF	TGCGCCAGCAGCCAAGATCGAGTGCCCGGGGAGCTGTTTTTT
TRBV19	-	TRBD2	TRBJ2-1	CASSTGLAGGRGEFF	TGTGCCAGTAGTACGGGACTAGCGGGAGGTAGAGGAGAGTTCTTC
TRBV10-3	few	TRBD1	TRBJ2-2	CAIRPGQGWTGELFF	TGTGCCATCAGGCCGGGACAGGGGTGGACCGGGGAGCTGTTTTTT
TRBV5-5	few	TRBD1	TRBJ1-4	CASSLDRGDEKLFF	TGTGCCAGCAGCTTGGACAGGGGTGATGAAAAACTGTTTTTT
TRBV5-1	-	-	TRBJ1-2	CASSLDGYGYTF	TGCGCCAGCAGCTTGGACGGCTATGGCTACACCTTC